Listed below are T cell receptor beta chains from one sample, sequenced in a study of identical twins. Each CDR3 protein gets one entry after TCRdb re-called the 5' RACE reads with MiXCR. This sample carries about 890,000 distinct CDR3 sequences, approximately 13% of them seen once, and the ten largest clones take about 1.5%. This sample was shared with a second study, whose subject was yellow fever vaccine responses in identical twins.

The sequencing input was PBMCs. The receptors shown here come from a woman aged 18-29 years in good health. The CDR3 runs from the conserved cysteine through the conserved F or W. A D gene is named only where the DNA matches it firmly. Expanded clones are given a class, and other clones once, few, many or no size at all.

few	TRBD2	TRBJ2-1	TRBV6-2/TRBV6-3	TGTGCCAGCTGCTCTTGGACTAGCTGTGAGCAGTTCTTC	CASCSWTSCEQFF
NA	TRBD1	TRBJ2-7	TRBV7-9	TGTGCCAGCAGCTTAGAGATGGCACAGGGGGCTTCCCACGAGCAGTACTTC	CASSLEMAQGASHEQYF
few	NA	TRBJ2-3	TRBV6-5	TGTGCCAGCAGTTACCTGGGCGGGGCGGATACGCAGTATTTT	CASSYLGGADTQYF
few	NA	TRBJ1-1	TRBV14	TGTGCCAGCAGCCAGCAACAGACTAACACTGAAGCTTTCTTT	CASSQQQTNTEAFF
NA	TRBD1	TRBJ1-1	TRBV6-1	TGTGCCAGCAGTCTAAGACAGGGGGCAAGAACTGAAGCTTTCTTT	CASSLRQGARTEAFF
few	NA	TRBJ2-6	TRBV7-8	TGTGCCAGCAGAACCGGAGGAGGGCCCTCTGGGGCCAACGTCCTGACTTTC	CASRTGGGPSGANVLTF
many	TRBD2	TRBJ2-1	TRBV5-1	TGCGCCAGCAGCTTAGCTAGCGGAACCTACAATGAGCAGTTCTTC	CASSLASGTYNEQFF
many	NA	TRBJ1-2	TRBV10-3	TGTGCCATCAGTGCCACTCGGCCTACCTATGGCTACACCTTC	CAISATRPTYGYTF
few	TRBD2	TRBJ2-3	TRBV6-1	TGTGCCAGCTTCGGCGGGAGCTTTACAGATACGCAGTATTTT	CASFGGSFTDTQYF
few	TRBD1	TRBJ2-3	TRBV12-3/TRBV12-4	TGTGCCAGCAGTTTAGCGACAGGGGTGACGCAGTATTTT	CASSLATGVTQYF
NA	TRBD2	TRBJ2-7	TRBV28	TGTGCCAGCAGTCTCTCCCTCTCCAGCGGGACGAGATCCTACGAGCAGTACTTC	CASSLSLSSGTRSYEQYF
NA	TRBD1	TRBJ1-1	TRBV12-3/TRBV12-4	TGTGCCAGCACCACTCTGACAGGGGGCGCGACTGAAGCTTTCTTT	CASTTLTGGATEAFF
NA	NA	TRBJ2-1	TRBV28	TGTGCCAGCAGTTTAATAGGTCAAAATGAGCAGTTCTTC	CASSLIGQNEQFF